The rows below give T cell receptor beta chains drawn from one sample of a study of T-cell memory formation after mild COVID-19. TCRdb fed the 5' RACE reads into MiXCR, producing one record per CDR3 protein. The profile shows under 400,000 distinct CDR3 sequences, approximately 21% of them singletons. The specimen sequenced was PBMCs or a T cell subset sorted from them (not recorded which). All receptors derive from an adult woman who had mild COVID-19 (a few samples of this study predate the infection). Cell type and time point are not known. CDR3s include the opening cysteine and the closing phenylalanine or tryptophan. A D gene is named only where the DNA matches it firmly. Only some rows state a clone size, as once, few, many or a class for expanded clones.

clone_size d_call j_call v_call cdr3_aa cdr3_nt
few TRBD1 TRBJ2-2 TRBV4-3 CASSQGARGRTGELFF TGCGCCAGCAGCCAAGGCGCCAGGGGGCGGACCGGGGAGCTGTTTTTT
. . TRBJ2-1 TRBV2 CASTPTPPRGHNEQFF TGTGCCAGCACCCCAACACCCCCTAGGGGCCACAATGAGCAGTTCTTC
. TRBD1 TRBJ2-7 TRBV27 CASSFRRGQGFVPQYF TGTGCCAGCAGTTTTCGCCGGGGACAGGGATTCGTCCCGCAGTACTTC
. . TRBJ1-3 TRBV12-3/TRBV12-4 CASSRGTSSGNTIYF TGTGCCAGCAGTCGCGGGACCAGCTCTGGAAACACCATATATTTT
. . TRBJ2-7 TRBV7-9 CASSLVGARYF TGTGCCAGCAGCTTAGTGGGGGCTCGGTACTTC
few TRBD1 TRBJ2-1 TRBV11-3 CASSRLAGTGLYNEQFF TGTGCCAGCAGCCGATTGGCCGGGACAGGGCTCTACAATGAGCAGTTCTTC
. . TRBJ1-2 TRBV12-3/TRBV12-4 CASSSQGVDGYTF TGTGCCAGCAGTTCACAGGGAGTTGATGGCTACACCTTC
. TRBD1 TRBJ1-2 TRBV6-1 CASSERGGAGYGYTF TGTGCCAGCAGTGAAAGAGGGGGCGCCGGGTATGGCTACACCTTC
. TRBD2 TRBJ2-1 TRBV7-3 CASSLRGGLRPLYNEQFF TGTGCCAGCAGCTTAAGGGGGGGACTAAGGCCACTGTACAATGAGCAGTTCTTC
. TRBD2 TRBJ2-5 TRBV14 CASTGTSGTQETQYF TGTGCCAGCACCGGGACTAGCGGAACCCAAGAGACCCAGTACTTC
. . TRBJ1-2 TRBV11-2 CASEGRGNYGYTF TGTGCCAGCGAAGGCAGGGGAAACTATGGCTACACCTTC
few . TRBJ2-1 TRBV12-3/TRBV12-4 CASRGGSSYNEQFF TGTGCCAGCAGGGGGGGTAGCTCCTACAATGAGCAGTTCTTC
few . TRBJ2-5 TRBV28 CASSFPRRRETQYF TGTGCCAGCAGTTTCCCCAGACGACGGGAGACCCAGTACTTC
. TRBD2 TRBJ2-1 TRBV27 CASSFSSGNEQFF TGTGCCAGCAGTTTTTCTAGCGGTAATGAGCAGTTCTTC
many TRBD2 TRBJ2-1 TRBV7-8 CASSGRTSNEQFF TGTGCCAGCAGCGGAAGGACTAGCAATGAGCAGTTCTTC
few . TRBJ2-1 TRBV5-1 CASSPPGGEQFF TGCGCCAGCAGCCCGCCTGGGGGTGAGCAGTTCTTC
. . TRBJ2-1 TRBV5-1 CASSSTGYSSYNEQFF TGCGCCAGCAGCTCGACCGGGTACAGCTCCTACAATGAGCAGTTCTTC
. . TRBJ2-7 TRBV6-2/TRBV6-3 CASSYPIGEQYF TGTGCCAGCAGTTATCCCATTGGAGAGCAGTACTTC
few TRBD2 TRBJ2-2 TRBV4-3 CASSQVPSGSARTGELFF TGCGCCAGCAGCCAAGTCCCTAGCGGGAGTGCCCGCACCGGGGAGCTGTTTTTT
. . TRBJ1-2 TRBV5-1 CASSLSGDSNYGYTF TGCGCCAGCAGCTTGTCAGGGGATTCTAACTATGGCTACACCTTC
few TRBD2 TRBJ2-2 TRBV9 CASSVSVAGALDTGELFF TGTGCCAGCAGCGTATCGGTAGCGGGGGCACTCGACACCGGGGAGCTGTTTTTT
. . TRBJ1-6 TRBV12-3/TRBV12-4 CASSHSRTTYNSPLHF TGTGCCAGCAGCCACAGTCGAACTACGTATAATTCACCCCTCCACTTT